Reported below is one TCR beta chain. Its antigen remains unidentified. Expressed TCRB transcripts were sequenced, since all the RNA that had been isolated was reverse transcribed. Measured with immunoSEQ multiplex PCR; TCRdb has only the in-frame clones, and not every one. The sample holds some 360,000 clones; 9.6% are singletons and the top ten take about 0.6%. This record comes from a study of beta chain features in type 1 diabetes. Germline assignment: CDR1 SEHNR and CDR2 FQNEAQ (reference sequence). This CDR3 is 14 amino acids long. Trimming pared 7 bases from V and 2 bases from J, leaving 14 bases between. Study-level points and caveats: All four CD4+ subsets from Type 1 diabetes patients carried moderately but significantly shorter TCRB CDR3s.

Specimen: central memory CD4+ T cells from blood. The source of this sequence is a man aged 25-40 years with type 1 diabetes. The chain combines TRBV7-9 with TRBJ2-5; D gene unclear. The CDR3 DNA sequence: TGTGCCAGCAAGGAAGGGTACCTACAAGAGACCCAGTACTTC. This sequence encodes CASKEGYLQETQYF.